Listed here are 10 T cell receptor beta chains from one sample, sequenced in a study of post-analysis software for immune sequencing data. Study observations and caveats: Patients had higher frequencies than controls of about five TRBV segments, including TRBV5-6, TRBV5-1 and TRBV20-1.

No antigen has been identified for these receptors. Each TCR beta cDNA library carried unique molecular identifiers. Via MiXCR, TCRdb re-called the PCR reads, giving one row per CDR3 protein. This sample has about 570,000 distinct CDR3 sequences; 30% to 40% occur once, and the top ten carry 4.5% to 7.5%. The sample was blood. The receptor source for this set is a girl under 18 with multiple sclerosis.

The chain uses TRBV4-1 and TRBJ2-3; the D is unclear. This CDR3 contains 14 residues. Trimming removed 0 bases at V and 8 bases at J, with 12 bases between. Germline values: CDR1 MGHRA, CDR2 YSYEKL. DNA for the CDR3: TGCGCCAGCAGCCAAGATGACCCTCGCGGTACGCAGTATTTT. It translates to CASSQDDPRGTQYF.

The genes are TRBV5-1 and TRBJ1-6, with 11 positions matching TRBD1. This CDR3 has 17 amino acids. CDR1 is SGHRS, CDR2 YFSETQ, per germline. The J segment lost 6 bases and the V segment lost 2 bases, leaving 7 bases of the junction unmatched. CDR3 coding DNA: TGCGCCAGCAGCTTACTCGGACAGGGGGCGAGTAATTCACCCCTCCACTTT. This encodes CASSLLGQGASNSPLHF.

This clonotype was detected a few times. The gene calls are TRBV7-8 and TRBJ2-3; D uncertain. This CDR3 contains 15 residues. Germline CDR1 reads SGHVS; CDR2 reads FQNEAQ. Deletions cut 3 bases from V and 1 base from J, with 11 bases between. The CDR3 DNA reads TGTGCCAGCAGCTTTCTTGGACGCGGCACAGATACGCAGTATTTT. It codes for CASSFLGRGTDTQYF.

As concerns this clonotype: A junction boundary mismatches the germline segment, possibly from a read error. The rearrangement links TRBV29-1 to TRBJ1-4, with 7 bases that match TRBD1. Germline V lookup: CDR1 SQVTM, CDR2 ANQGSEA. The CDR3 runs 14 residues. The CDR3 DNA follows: TGCAGCGTTGCACCACAGGGGACTAATGAAAAACTGCTTTTT. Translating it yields CSVAPQGTNEKLLF.

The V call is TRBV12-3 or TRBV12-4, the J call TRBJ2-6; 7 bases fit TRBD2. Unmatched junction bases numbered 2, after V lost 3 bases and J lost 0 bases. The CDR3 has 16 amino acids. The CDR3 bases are TGTGCCAGCAGTTTTGGCGGGGGCTCTGGGGCCAACGTCCTGACTTTC. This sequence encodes CASSFGGGSGANVLTF.

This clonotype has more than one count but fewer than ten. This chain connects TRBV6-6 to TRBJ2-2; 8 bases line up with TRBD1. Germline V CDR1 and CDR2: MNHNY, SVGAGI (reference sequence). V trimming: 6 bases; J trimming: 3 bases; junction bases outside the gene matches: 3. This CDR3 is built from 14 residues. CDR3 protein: CASRGQGDTGELFF. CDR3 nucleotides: TGTGCCAGCAGAGGACAGGGCGACACCGGGGAGCTGTTTTTT.

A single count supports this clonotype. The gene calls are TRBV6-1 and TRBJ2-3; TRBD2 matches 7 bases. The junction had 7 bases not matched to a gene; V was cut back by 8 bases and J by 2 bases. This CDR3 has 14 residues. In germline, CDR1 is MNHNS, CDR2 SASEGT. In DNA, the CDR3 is TGTGCCAGCGGCGGGAGCTGGCACACAGATACGCAGTATTTT. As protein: CASGGSWHTDTQYF.

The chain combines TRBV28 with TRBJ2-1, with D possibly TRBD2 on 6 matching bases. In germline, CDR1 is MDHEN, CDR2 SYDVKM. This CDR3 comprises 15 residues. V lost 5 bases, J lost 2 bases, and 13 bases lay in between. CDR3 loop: CASSPWDWAYNEQFF. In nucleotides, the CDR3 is TGTGCCAGCAGTCCCTGGGACTGGGCCTACAATGAGCAGTTCTTC.

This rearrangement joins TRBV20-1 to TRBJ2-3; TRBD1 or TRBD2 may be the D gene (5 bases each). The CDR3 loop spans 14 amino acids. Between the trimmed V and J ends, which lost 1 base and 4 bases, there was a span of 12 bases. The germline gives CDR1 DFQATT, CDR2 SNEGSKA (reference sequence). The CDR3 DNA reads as TGCAGTGCTAGAGTCGCGGTGGGGGCAGATACGCAGTATTTT. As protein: CSARVAVGADTQYF.

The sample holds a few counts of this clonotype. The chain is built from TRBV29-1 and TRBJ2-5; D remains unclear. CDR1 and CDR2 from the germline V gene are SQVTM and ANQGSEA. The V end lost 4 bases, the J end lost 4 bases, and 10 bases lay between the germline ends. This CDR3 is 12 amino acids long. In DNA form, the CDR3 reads TGCAGCGTTGGACACTTCGGAGAGACCCAGTACTTC. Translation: CSVGHFGETQYF.